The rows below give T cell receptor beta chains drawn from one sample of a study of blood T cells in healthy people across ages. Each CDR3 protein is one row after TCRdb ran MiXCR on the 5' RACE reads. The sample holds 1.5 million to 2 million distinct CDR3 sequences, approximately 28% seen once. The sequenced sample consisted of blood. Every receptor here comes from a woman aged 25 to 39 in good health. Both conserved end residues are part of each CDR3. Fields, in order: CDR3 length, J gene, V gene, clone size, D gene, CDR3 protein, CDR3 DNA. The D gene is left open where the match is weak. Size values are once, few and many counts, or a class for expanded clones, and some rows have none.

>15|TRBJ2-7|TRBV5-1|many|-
CASSSGEMLSYEQYF
TGCGCCAGCAGCTCCGGAGAGATGCTCTCCTACGAGCAGTACTTC
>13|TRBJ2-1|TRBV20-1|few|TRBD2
CSAPRRAGAEQFF
TGCAGTGCCCCCCGGAGAGCGGGGGCTGAGCAGTTCTTC
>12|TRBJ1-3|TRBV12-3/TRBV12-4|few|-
CASSRSRNTIYF
TGTGCCAGCAGCCGGAGTCGAAACACCATATATTTT
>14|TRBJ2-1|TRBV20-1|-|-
CSAEGEGAANEQFF
TGCAGTGCTGAGGGGGAGGGGGCTGCAAATGAGCAGTTCTTC
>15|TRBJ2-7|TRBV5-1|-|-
CASSLDPNRAYEQYF
TGCGCCAGCAGCTTGGATCCGAACAGGGCCTACGAGCAGTACTTC
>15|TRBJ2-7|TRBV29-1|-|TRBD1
CSVGLSGTGIYEQYF
TGCAGCGTCGGACTTTCCGGGACAGGGATCTACGAGCAGTACTTC
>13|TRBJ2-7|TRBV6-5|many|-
CASSSSVSYEQYF
TGTGCCAGCAGTTCTTCAGTTTCCTACGAGCAGTACTTC
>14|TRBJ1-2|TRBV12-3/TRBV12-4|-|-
CASILGRGNYGYTF
-
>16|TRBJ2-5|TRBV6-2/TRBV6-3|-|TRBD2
CASSYGSSGGQETQYF
TGTGCCAGCAGTTACGGTAGTAGCGGGGGACAAGAGACACAGTACTTC
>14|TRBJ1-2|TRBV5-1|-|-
CASSLGGGTYGYTF
TGCGCCAGCAGCTTGGGTGGCGGCACCTATGGCTACACCTTC
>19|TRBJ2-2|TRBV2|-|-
CASNFPDGGTSQFTGELFF
TGTGCCAGCAATTTCCCGGACGGAGGTACCTCTCAATTCACCGGGGAGCTGTTTTTT
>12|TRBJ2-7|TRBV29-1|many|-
CSVLGALDEQYF
TGCAGCGTTTTGGGGGCGCTGGACGAGCAGTACTTC
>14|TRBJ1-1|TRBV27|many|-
CASSLTAFNTEAFF
TGTGCCAGCAGTTTAACAGCTTTTAACACTGAAGCTTTCTTT
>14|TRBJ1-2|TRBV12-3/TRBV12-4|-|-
CASSLGSAEYGYTF
TGTGCCAGCAGTTTAGGATCCGCAGAGTATGGCTACACCTTC
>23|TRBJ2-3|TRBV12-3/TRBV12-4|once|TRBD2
CASSLSPEQGLAEHTWSADAQYF
TGTGCCAGCAGTTTATCCCCCGAACAGGGACTAGCGGAACATACGTGGAGTGCAGATGCGCAGTATTTT
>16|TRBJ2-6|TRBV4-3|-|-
CASSQDWGAGANVRTF
-
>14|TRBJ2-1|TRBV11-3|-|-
CTSSQQGSYNEQFF
TGTACCAGCAGCCAACAGGGTTCCTACAATGAGCAGTTCTTC
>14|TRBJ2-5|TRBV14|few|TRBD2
CASSQALAGKTQYF
TGTGCCAGCAGCCAAGCTCTAGCGGGGAAGACCCAGTACTTC
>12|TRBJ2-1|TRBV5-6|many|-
CASSGNDNEQFF
TGTGCCAGCAGCGGTAATGACAATGAGCAGTTCTTC
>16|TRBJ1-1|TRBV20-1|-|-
CSVRATRTLVNTEAFF
TGCAGTGTTAGGGCTACGAGGACCCTTGTGAACACTGAAGCTTTCTTT
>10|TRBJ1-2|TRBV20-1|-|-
CSARDQGYTF
TGCAGTGCTAGAGATCAGGGCTACACCTTC
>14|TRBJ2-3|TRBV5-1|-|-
CASNPTTSTDTQYF
TGCGCCAGTAACCCGACCACTAGCACAGATACGCAGTATTTT
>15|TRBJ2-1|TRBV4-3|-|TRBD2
CASSQSSGRMNEQFF
TGCGCCAGCAGCCAATCGAGCGGGAGGATGAATGAGCAGTTCTTC
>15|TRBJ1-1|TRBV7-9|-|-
CASSPDGRSNTEAFF
TGTGCCAGCAGCCCCGACGGCCGAAGCAACACTGAAGCTTTCTTT
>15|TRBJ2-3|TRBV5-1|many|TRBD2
CASSLRGLADNTQYF
TGCGCCAGCAGCTTGAGAGGACTAGCGGACAATACGCAGTATTTT
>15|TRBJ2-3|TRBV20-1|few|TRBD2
CSANGLAGVTDTQYF
TGCAGTGCTAACGGACTAGCGGGAGTCACAGATACGCAGTATTTT
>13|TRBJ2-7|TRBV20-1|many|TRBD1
CSAPGQVGYEQYF
TGCAGTGCCCCGGGACAGGTTGGATACGAGCAGTACTTC
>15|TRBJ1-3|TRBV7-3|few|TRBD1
CASSSRTGAGNTIYF
TGTGCCAGCAGCTCAAGGACAGGGGCTGGAAACACCATATATTTT
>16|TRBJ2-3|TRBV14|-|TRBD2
CASSQSLAGRGDTQYF
TGTGCCAGCAGTCAATCCCTAGCGGGAAGAGGAGATACGCAGTATTTT
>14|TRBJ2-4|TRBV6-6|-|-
CASTPKPSYNEQYF
TGTGCCAGCACCCCCAAGCCCTCCTACAATGAGCAGTACTTC
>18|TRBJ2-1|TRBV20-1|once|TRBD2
CSASPGGGKGEWTYEQFF
TGCAGTGCTAGTCCCGGGGGGGGGAAGGGTGAATGGACCTACGAGCAGTTCTTC
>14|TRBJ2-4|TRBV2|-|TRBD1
CASGTEIAKNIQYF
TGTGCCAGTGGGACAGAGATAGCCAAAAACATTCAGTACTTC
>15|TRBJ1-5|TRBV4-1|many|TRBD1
CASSQEQGAGQPQHF
TGCGCCAGCAGCCAAGAGCAGGGGGCCGGACAGCCCCAGCATTTT
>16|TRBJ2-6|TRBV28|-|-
CASSLGSHGGANALTF
TGTGCCAGCAGTTTAGGATCCCACGGTGGGGCCAACGCCCTGACTTTC
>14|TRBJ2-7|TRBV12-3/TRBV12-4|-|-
CASSFGRVTYEQYF
TGTGCCAGCAGTTTCGGCAGGGTTACCTACGAGCAGTACTTC
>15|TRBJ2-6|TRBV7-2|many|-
CASSRDFAGANVLTF
TGTGCCAGCAGCCGAGACTTTGCTGGGGCCAACGTCCTGACTTTC
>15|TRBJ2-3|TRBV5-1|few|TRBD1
CASSLADRDTDTQYF
TGCGCCAGCAGCTTGGCGGACAGGGACACAGATACGCAGTATTTT
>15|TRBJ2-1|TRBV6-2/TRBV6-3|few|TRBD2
CASRIHKSGNNEQFF
TGTGCCAGCAGAATACACAAAAGCGGGAACAATGAGCAGTTCTTC
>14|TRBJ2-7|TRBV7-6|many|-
CASSLIQGTDEQYF
TGTGCCAGCAGCTTAATTCAGGGAACCGACGAGCAGTACTTC
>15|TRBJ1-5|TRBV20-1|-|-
CSARDSRGANQPQHF
TGCAGTGCTAGAGATAGCAGGGGTGCAAATCAGCCCCAGCATTTT
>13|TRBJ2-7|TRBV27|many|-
CASREGGLDEQYF
TGTGCCAGCAGAGAGGGGGGGCTGGACGAGCAGTACTTC
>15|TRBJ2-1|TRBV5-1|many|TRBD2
CASSRAGGSYNEQFF
TGCGCCAGCAGCAGAGCGGGAGGGTCCTACAATGAGCAGTTCTTC
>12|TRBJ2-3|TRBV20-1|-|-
CSAPASTDTQCF
TGCAGTGCCCCGGCTAGCACAGATACGCAGTGTTTT
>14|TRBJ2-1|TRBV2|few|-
CASSEVLRSNEQFF
TGTGCCAGCAGTGAGGTCCTCCGAAGCAATGAGCAGTTCTTC
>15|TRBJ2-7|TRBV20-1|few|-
CSARPTGGVSYEQYF
TGCAGTGCTAGACCCACGGGCGGGGTATCCTACGAGCAGTACTTC
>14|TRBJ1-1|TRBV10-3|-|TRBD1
CAISVPGGSTEAFF
TGTGCCATCAGTGTCCCAGGGGGGAGCACTGAAGCTTTCTTT
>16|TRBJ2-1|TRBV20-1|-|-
CSPRTPLGTFHHEQFF
TGCAGTCCTAGGACTCCCCTGGGCACTTTCCATCATGAGCAGTTCTTC
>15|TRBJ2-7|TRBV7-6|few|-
CASSLLVGQYDEQYF
TGTGCCAGCAGCTTACTAGTAGGGCAGTATGACGAGCAGTACTTC
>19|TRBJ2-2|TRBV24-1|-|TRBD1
CATSAKWDLGQGDVGELFF
TGTGCCACCAGTGCCAAATGGGATCTGGGACAGGGGGATGTCGGGGAGCTGTTTTTT
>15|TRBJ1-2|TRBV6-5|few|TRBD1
CASKSPGTGNYGYTF
TGTGCCAGCAAATCTCCCGGGACAGGGAACTATGGCTACACCTTC